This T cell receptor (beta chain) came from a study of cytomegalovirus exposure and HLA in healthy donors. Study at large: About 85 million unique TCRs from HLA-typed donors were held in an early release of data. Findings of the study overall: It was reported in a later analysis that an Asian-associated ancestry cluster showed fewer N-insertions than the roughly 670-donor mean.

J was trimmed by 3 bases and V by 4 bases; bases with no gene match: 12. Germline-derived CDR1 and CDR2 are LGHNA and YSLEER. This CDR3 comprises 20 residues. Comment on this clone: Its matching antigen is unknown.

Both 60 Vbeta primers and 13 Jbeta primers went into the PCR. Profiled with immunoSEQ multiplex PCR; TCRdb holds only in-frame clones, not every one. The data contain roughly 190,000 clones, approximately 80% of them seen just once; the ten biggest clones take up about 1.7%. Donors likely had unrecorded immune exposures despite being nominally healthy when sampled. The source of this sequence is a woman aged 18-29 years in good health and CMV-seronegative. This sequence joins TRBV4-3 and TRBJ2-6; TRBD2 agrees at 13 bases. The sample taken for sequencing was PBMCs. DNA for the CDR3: TGCGCCAGCAGCCCGGGGGAAGGACTAGCGGGAGATTTTGGGGCCAACGTCCTGACTTTC. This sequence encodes CASSPGEGLAGDFGANVLTF.